One TCR beta chain is described in this entry. The sample originates from a study of blood T cell repertoires in COVID-19. Cohort 3 recovered donors had two negative PCRs, clearance, or symptom resolution. V was clipped by 2 bases and J by 6 bases, with 10 bases between them. Per germline, CDR1 SGHAT and CDR2 FQDESV (reference sequence). This CDR3 region has 13 residues. Produced via immunoSEQ multiplex PCR; TCRdb's table is partial and in-frame only. The data hold around 400,000 clones, with around nine tenths observed a single time. The rearrangement uses TRBV11-1 and TRBJ1-1; a weak D match, TRBD1 (6 bases). The clonotype originates from a woman in her thirties who had recovered from COVID-19. Sequencing was carried out using PBMCs or T cells enriched from blood (not recorded which). In DNA, the CDR3 is TGTGCCAGCAGCTTAATTGGGGGCCCTGAAGCTTTCTTT. It encodes CASSLIGGPEAFF.